The TCR beta chain under discussion was sequenced for a study of T cell repertoires in cytomegalovirus infection (dated by TCRdb to the late 2010s). Context from the whole study: Donor HLA type was relevant to the analysis, because carriage of CMV infection together with the matching HLA type was indicated by public TCR beta signatures. Overall study results and their limits: In both this cohort and an independent cohort of several hundred donors, the cumulative frequency of public TCR beta family members distinguished carriers of CMV infection plus the relevant HLA type. The ex vivo response was dominated by HLA-C-restricted CMV-specific TCR beta clonotypes, which also provided the single most frequent clonotype in two of eight donors.

There are many counts of this clonotype. No cognate antigen has been identified for it. Base-call qualities are not available, and no considerably larger clone is one nucleotide away. Based on the germline V gene, the CDR1 and CDR2 sequences are SGHTA and FQGNSA. The CDR3 numbers 16 residues from cysteine through phenylalanine. The only DNA kept is the CDR3, 48 bases in frame from the first base. V is pared back by 5 bases and J by 6 bases, with 22 bases lying between the germline termini. Instrument used: Illumina HiSeq 1500. The public reads were quality trimmed at Q25 with fastp and then assembled into clones with MiXCR by TCRdb, keeping productive beta chains. CDR3 protein duplicates are merged, each entry listing the most common genes and DNA. The sample table shows about 230,000 distinct CDR3 sequences, and under 8.5% are seen once. 5.5% to 8% of the sample is taken by the ten largest.

Sequences were obtained from PBMCs. The chain is made from TRBV7-2 and TRBJ1-2; the D region possibly corresponds to TRBD1 (6 bases align). This sequence was found in a human donor in good health (CMV status not recorded). Some clones in this sample may be carry-over from other donors' samples. The CDR3 amino acid sequence is: CASSPDSSLTGNGYTF. The sequenced DNA: TGTGCCAGCAGCCCGGACAGTTCTCTTACGGGGAATGGCTACACCTTC.